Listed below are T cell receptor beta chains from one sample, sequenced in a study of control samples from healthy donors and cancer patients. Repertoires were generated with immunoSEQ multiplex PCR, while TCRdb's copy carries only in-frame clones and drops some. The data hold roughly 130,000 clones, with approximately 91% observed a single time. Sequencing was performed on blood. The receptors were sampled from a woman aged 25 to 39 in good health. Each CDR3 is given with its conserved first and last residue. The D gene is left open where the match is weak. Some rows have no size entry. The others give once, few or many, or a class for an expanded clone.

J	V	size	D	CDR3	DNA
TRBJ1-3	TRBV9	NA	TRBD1	CASSVGTGGNTIYF	TGTGCCAGCAGCGTAGGGACAGGGGGAAACACCATATATTTT
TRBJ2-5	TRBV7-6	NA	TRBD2	CASSLEAGQKETQYF	TGTGCCAGCAGCTTAGAAGCGGGGCAAAAAGAGACCCAGTACTTC
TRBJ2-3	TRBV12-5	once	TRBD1	CASAKTGNADTQYF	TGTGCTAGTGCCAAGACAGGGAACGCAGATACGCAGTATTTT
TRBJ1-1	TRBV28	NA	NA	CASSSGRNTEAFF	TGTGCCAGCAGTTCCGGGCGGAACACTGAAGCTTTCTTT
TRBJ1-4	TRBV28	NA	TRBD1	CAVRDRVYEKLFF	TGTGCCGTTCGGGACAGGGTGTATGAAAAACTGTTTTTT
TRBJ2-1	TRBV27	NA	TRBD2	CASSPPRGLVDNEQFF	TGTGCCAGCAGTCCCCCCCGGGGACTAGTTGACAATGAGCAGTTCTTC
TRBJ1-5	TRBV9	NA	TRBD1	CASSRRTGEGQPQHF	TGTGCCAGCAGCAGAAGAACAGGGGAAGGTCAGCCCCAGCATTTT
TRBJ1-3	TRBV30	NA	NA	CAWSDQGNTIYF	TGTGCCTGGAGCGACCAGGGAAACACCATATATTTT
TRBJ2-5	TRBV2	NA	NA	CAGGASTEETQYF	TGTGCCGGAGGGGCTAGCACAGAGGAGACCCAGTACTTC
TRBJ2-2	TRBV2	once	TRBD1	CASSRRQGANTGELFF	TGTGCCAGCAGTCGTCGACAGGGGGCGAACACCGGGGAGCTGTTTTTT
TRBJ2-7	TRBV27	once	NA	CASSLSFWRDSYEQYF	TGTGCCAGCAGTTTAAGCTTCTGGCGGGACTCCTACGAGCAGTACTTC
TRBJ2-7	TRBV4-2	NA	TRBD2	CASSQETSGSYEQYF	TGTGCCAGCAGCCAAGAAACTAGCGGTTCCTACGAGCAGTACTTC
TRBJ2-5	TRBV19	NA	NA	CATSTLGETQYF	TGTGCCACGTCCACGTTAGGGGAGACCCAGTACTTC
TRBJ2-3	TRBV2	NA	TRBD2	CATGTRGDTQYF	TGTGCCACCGGGACTAGAGGGGATACGCAGTATTTT
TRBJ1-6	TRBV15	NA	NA	CATSTPEGSYNSPLHF	TGTGCCACCAGCACCCCGGAGGGCTCCTATAATTCACCCCTCCACTTT
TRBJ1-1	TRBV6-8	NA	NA	CASSGRHGGDEAFF	TGTGCCAGCAGCGGCCGGCACGGTGGGGATGAAGCTTTCTTT
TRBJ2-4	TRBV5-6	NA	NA	CASSLVSSLRDIQYF	TGTGCCAGCAGCTTGGTCTCTTCTCTCAGGGACATTCAGTACTTC
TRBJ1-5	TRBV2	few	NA	CASSREGEANQPQHF	TGTGCCAGCAGTCGCGAAGGGGAGGCCAATCAGCCCCAGCATTTT